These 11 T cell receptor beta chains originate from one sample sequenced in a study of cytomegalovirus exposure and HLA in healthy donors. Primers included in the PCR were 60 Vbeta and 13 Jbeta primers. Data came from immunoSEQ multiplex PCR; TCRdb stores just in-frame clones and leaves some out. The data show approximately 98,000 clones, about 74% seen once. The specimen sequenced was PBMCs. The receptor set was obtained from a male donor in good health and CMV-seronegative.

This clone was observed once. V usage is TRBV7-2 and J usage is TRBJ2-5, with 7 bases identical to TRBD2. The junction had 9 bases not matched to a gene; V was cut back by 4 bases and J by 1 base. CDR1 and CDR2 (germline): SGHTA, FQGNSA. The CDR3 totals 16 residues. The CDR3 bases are TGTGCCAGCAGCTCTAGAGCGGGGAAACTCCAAGAGACCCAGTACTTC. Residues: CASSSRAGKLQETQYF.

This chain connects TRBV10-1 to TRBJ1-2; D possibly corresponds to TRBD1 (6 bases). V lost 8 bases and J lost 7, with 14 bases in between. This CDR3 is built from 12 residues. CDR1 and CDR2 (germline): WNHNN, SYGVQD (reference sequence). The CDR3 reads CASDRTAFGYTF. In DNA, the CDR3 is TGCGCCAGCGATCGGACAGCTTTTGGCTACACCTTC.

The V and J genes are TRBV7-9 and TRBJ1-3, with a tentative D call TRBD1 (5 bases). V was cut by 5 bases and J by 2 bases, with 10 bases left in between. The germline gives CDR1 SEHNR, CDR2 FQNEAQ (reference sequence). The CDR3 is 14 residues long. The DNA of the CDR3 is TGTGCCAGCAGCCCAGGGTCCCCTGGAAACACCATATATTTT. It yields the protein CASSPGSPGNTIYF.

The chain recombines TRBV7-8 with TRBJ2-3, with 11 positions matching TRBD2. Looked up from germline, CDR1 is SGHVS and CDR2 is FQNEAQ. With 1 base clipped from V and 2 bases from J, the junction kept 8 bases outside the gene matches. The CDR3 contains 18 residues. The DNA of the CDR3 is TGTGCCAGCAGCTTAGTAGCGGGAGGGTCCCCCCCCACAGATACGCAGTATTTT. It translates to CASSLVAGGSPPTDTQYF.

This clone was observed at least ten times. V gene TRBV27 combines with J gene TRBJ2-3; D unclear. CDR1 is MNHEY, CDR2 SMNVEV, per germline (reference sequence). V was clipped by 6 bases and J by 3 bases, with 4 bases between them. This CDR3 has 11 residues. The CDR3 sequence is CASRRTDTQYF. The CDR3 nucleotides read TGTGCCAGCAGGCGTACAGATACGCAGTATTTT.

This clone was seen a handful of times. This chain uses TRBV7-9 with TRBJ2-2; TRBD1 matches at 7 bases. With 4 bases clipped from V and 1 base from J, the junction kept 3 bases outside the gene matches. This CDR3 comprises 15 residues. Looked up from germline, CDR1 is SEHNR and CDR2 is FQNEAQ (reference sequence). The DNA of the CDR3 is TGTGCCAGCAGCTACCGGGACAGGAACACCGGGGAGCTGTTTTTT. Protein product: CASSYRDRNTGELFF. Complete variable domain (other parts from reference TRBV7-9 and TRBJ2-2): DTGVSQNPRHKITKRGQNVTFRCDPISEHNRLYWYRQTLGQGPEFLTYFQNEAQLEKSRLLSDRFSAERPKGSFSTLEIQRTEQGDSAMYLCASSYRDRNTGELFFGEGSRLTVL.

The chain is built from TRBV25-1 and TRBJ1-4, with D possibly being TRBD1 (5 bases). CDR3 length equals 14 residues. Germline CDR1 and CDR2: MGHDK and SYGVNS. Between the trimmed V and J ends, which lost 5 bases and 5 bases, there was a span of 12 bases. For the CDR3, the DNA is TGTGCCAGCAGTCTGGGCCAGGGAAATGAAAAACTGTTTTTT. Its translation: CASSLGQGNEKLFF.

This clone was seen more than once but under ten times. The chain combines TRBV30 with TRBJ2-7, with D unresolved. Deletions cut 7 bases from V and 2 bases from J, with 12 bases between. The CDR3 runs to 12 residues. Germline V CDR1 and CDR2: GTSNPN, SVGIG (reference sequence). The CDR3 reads CALSVQAYEQYF. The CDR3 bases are TGTGCCTTATCTGTCCAGGCCTACGAGCAGTACTTC. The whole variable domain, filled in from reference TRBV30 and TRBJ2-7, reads SQTIHQWPATLVQPVGSPLSLECTVEGTSNPNLYWYRQAAGRGLQLLFYSVGIGQISSEVPQNLSASRPQDRQFILSSKKLLLSDSGFYLCALSVQAYEQYFGPGTRLTVT.

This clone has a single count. CDR3 loop: CASSFGTSGYEQYF. The DNA for the CDR3 is TGTGCCAGCAGCTTCGGGACTAGCGGCTACGAGCAGTACTTC. The chain has TRBV11-2 and TRBJ2-7; 11 bases map to TRBD2. The CDR3 covers 14 residues. Germline CDR1 SGHAT, CDR2 FQNNGV. The V and J ends lost 3 bases and 3 bases, in that order; junction bases with no gene match: 1.

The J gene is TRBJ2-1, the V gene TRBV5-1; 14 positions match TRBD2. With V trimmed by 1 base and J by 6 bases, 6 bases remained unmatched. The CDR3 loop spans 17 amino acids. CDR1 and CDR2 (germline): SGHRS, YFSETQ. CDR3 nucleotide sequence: TGCGCCAGCAGCTTGATGGGACTAGCGGGAGTCTCCAATGAGCAGTTCTTC. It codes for CASSLMGLAGVSNEQFF.

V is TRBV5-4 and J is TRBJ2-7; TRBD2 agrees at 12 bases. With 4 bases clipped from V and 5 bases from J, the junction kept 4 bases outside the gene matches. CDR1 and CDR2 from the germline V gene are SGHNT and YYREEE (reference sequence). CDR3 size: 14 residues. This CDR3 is CASSARLAGDEQYF. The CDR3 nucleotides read TGTGCCAGCAGCGCCCGACTAGCGGGAGACGAGCAGTACTTC.